This T cell receptor (beta chain) came from a study of T-cell memory formation after mild COVID-19. TCRdb re-derived calls from the 5' RACE reads in MiXCR, one entry per CDR3 protein. The data show nearly 40,000 distinct CDR3 sequences, 5.5% to 7% seen once. The CDR3 runs 17 residues. Germline V gene lookup returns CDR1 MGHRA and CDR2 YSYEKL. Trimming took 4 bases from V and 0 from J; bases not matched to a gene: 6. The sequenced sample was PBMCs or a T cell subset sorted from them (not recorded which). The receptor was derived from an adult who had mild COVID-19 (a few samples of this study predate the infection). Cell type and time point are not known. The chain combines TRBV4-1 with TRBJ2-3; 11 bases align to TRBD1. CDR3 protein: CASSRSGTGGSTDTQYF. The DNA of the CDR3 is TGCGCCAGCAGCCGGTCCGGGACAGGGGGAAGCACAGATACGCAGTATTTT.